Listed below are T cell receptor beta chains from one sample, sequenced in a study of shared clonotypes between healthy human individuals. TCRdb's copy holds only in-frame clones and misses some; the assay was immunoSEQ multiplex PCR. The data show about 1.9 million clones, about 93% seen once. Sequenced: naive CD8+ T cells from PBMCs. The receptors here all came from a man aged 18 to 30 in good health. Some clones in this sample may be carry-over from other donors' samples. Each CDR3 is given with its conserved first and last residue. The order of the fields is CDR3 length, J gene, D gene, clone size, V gene, CDR3 DNA, CDR3 protein. The D gene is left open where the match is weak. Not all rows give a size; the values are once, few, many and, for expanded clones, a class.

>17|TRBJ2-3|TRBD2|NA|TRBV9
TGTGCCAGCAGCGTAGATACTAGCGGGAGGGGCACAGATACGCAGTATTTT
CASSVDTSGRGTDTQYF
>14|TRBJ2-7|TRBD2|NA|TRBV7-8
TGTGCCAGCAGCGGGACTAGCGGGACATGGGAGCAGTACTTC
CASSGTSGTWEQYF
>15|TRBJ1-1|NA|NA|TRBV7-9
TGTGCCAGCAGCTTTGGTAGGGGCGCGAACACTGAAGCTTTCTTT
CASSFGRGANTEAFF
>16|TRBJ2-3|NA|NA|TRBV7-9
TGTGCCAGCAGCTTCCCGGGCAGGGACCTGGCAGATACGCAGTATTTT
CASSFPGRDLADTQYF
>16|TRBJ2-1|TRBD2|NA|TRBV2
TGTGCCAGCAGTCTTAGCGGGAGGGCCTGGGACAATGAGCAGTTCTTC
CASSLSGRAWDNEQFF
>15|TRBJ2-7|TRBD2|once|TRBV18
TGTGCCAGCTCACCAGGCCGGGAGGGCCGGAACGAGCAGTACTTC
CASSPGREGRNEQYF
>17|TRBJ2-4|TRBD2|NA|TRBV2
TGTGCCACCAGGGGGGGACTAGCGGGAGCGGTCAAAAACATTCAGTACTTC
CATRGGLAGAVKNIQYF
>15|TRBJ2-5|NA|NA|TRBV7-3
TGTGCCAGCAGCTTAGGGCTGGATATAGGAGAGACCCAGTACTTC
CASSLGLDIGETQYF
>16|TRBJ2-1|TRBD1|NA|TRBV11-2
TGTGCCAGCAGCCAAGGTCCCGGGACAGGGTTTAATGAGCAGTTCTTC
CASSQGPGTGFNEQFF
>14|TRBJ2-1|TRBD2|NA|TRBV30
TGTGCCTGGGATAGCGGGAGAGCCTACAATGAGCAGTTCTTC
CAWDSGRAYNEQFF
>13|TRBJ2-7|NA|once|TRBV7-9
TGTGCCAGCAGCTCACAGGGATCCTACGAGCAGTACTTC
CASSSQGSYEQYF
>19|TRBJ1-2|TRBD1|NA|TRBV4-1
TGCGCCAGCAGCCAAGGCTCCGGACAGGGCGCTCTTACTAACTATGGCTACACCTTC
CASSQGSGQGALTNYGYTF
>16|TRBJ1-6|TRBD1|NA|TRBV6-1
TGTGCCAGCAGTGGGGGGACAGCCCCCTATAATTCACCCCTCCACTTT
CASSGGTAPYNSPLHF
>15|TRBJ2-1|NA|NA|TRBV28
TGTGCCAGCACCCTAACGACTAGCTCCTACAATGAGCAGTTCTTC
CASTLTTSSYNEQFF
>12|TRBJ2-1|NA|NA|TRBV5-6
TGTGCCAGCAGCTTGGGGAGCAATGAGCAGTTCTTC
CASSLGSNEQFF
>11|TRBJ2-1|NA|NA|TRBV6-5
TGTGCCAGCAGCGCCGCCAATGAGCAGTTCTTC
CASSAANEQFF
>13|TRBJ2-7|NA|NA|TRBV19
TGTGCCAGTAGTATCGACAGGCCCTACGAGCAGTACTTC
CASSIDRPYEQYF
>15|TRBJ1-1|NA|NA|TRBV28
TGTGCCAGCAGTTTTCCCAGGGAGGAGAGTACTGAAGCTTTCTTT
CASSFPREESTEAFF
>14|TRBJ1-3|NA|NA|TRBV25-1
TGTGCCAGCAGTGAATATGACTCTGGAAACACCATATATTTT
CASSEYDSGNTIYF
>13|TRBJ1-1|NA|NA|TRBV10-3
TGTGCCACCAAGGGAGTCCTGAACACTGAAGCTTTCTTT
CATKGVLNTEAFF
>14|TRBJ2-7|NA|NA|TRBV19
TGTGCCAGTATGCAAGCAGGGGTTCACAACGAGCAGTACTTC
CASMQAGVHNEQYF
>15|TRBJ1-1|TRBD1|once|TRBV27
TGTGCCAGCAGTTCCGGACAGGGTTTGGTCACTGAAGCTTTCTTT
CASSSGQGLVTEAFF
>13|TRBJ1-6|NA|NA|TRBV6-6
TGTGCCAGCAGTTACTTGAACGACTCACCCCTCCACTTT
CASSYLNDSPLHF
>16|TRBJ1-5|TRBD1|NA|TRBV27
TGTGCCAGCAGTTTGACCGGGACAGGGACATGGCAGCCCCAGCATTTT
CASSLTGTGTWQPQHF
>12|TRBJ2-1|NA|NA|TRBV29-1
TGCAGCGTCGCCCCGGGCGGGAATGAGCAGTTCTTC
CSVAPGGNEQFF
>15|TRBJ1-5|NA|once|TRBV6-5
TGTGCCAGCAGACCCGGGAGGATTAGCAATCAGCCCCAGCATTTT
CASRPGRISNQPQHF
>14|TRBJ2-1|TRBD2|NA|TRBV29-1
TGCAGCGTTGAAGGCGGGAGGTACTACAATGAGCAGTTCTTC
CSVEGGRYYNEQFF
>14|TRBJ2-7|NA|NA|TRBV6-1
TGTGCCAGCAGTGAAAATAATTACAGCTACGAGCAGTACTTC
CASSENNYSYEQYF
>17|TRBJ2-7|NA|NA|TRBV5-1
TGCGCCAGCAGCTTTAAAGCGGGCGTAAAGGTCAGCTACGAGCAGTACTTC
CASSFKAGVKVSYEQYF
>16|TRBJ1-2|NA|once|TRBV7-2
TGTGCCAGCAGCCCTAGAGAAGTGACAGCTTCCTATGGCTACACCTTC
CASSPREVTASYGYTF
>11|TRBJ2-7|NA|NA|TRBV13
TGTGCCAGCAGCTCCCCCCGGGGGCAGTACTTC
CASSSPRGQYF
>18|TRBJ2-2|TRBD1|NA|TRBV28
TGTGCCAGCAAATCCCGGGACAGGGCTTTAGGTTTCCCCGGGGAGCTGTTTTTT
CASKSRDRALGFPGELFF